The T cell receptor beta chain under discussion was sequenced for a study of monozygotic twins with inflammatory bowel disease. In eight separate reactions per sample, cDNA was generated. From its re-call of the 5' RACE reads, TCRdb lists each CDR3 protein once, without DNA. The sample holds around 410,000 distinct CDR3 sequences. No T cells were sorted before total RNA was taken from whole blood. CDR3 length: 16 amino acids. The germline gives CDR1 SEHNR, CDR2 FQNEAQ (reference sequence). This chain joins TRBV7-9 and TRBJ1-3; TCRdb reports TRBD1, a call that lacks DNA to check it against. The sequenced sample was blood. This TCR derives from a human donor with ulcerative colitis or Crohn's disease, or a healthy co-twin of an affected twin (not recorded which). CDR3 residues: CASSSPEFGSGNTIYF.